What follows is one TCR beta chain and its context. This sample stems from a study of control samples from healthy donors and cancer patients. Clones were sequenced by immunoSEQ multiplex PCR, and TCRdb holds only the in-frame ones, with some missing. The sample contains 150,000 to 200,000 clones, about 94% of which appear only once. The CDR3 spans 15 residues. Germline V gene data show CDR1 as SGHDN and CDR2 as FVKESK. V lost 4 bases to trimming and J lost 5 bases, with 17 bases between them. The gene calls are TRBV14 and TRBJ1-1; the D gene is possibly TRBD1 (5 bases). The TCR originated in a middle-aged woman in good health. The sample taken for sequencing was blood. Written as DNA, the CDR3 is TGTGCCAGCAGCCGCTCCTCCCGGGGGTTAACTGAAGCTTTCTTT. Its protein product is CASSRSSRGLTEAFF.